This T cell receptor beta chain was found in a study of T cells expressing NK-cell markers. For this clonotype: Its matching antigen is unknown.

General study results and limits: As a fraction of CD8+ T cells, dominant NKG2C+ clonotypes reached roughly 1.0-7.5% in a handful of donors.

TCRdb reprocessed the 5' RACE reads, keeping one entry per CDR3 protein, no DNA. The listing contains more than 400,000 distinct CDR3 sequences. Looked up from germline, CDR1 is DFQATT and CDR2 is SNEGSKA (reference sequence). The CDR3 contains 14 residues. The receptor was derived from a woman aged 18 to 69 in good health. What was sequenced was blood T cells: a sorted CD56 or NKG2C T cell subset, CD4+ or CD8+ T cells, or bulk PBMC T cells (not recorded which). The chain recombines TRBV20-1 with TRBJ2-3; TCRdb picks TRBD1, but there is no DNA to check that call. Here the CDR3 reads CSATRGRLADTQYF.